This TCR beta chain was profiled in a study of blood T cell repertoires in COVID-19. Assay used: immunoSEQ multiplex PCR; TCRdb lists only in-frame clones, some missing. The table includes over 45,000 clones, more than 70% detected once. This CDR3 is built from 11 residues. CDR1 is MNHNY, CDR2 SVGAGI, per germline (reference sequence). V was cut by 6 bases and J by 4 bases, with 4 bases left in between. This sequence originates from a human donor in a cohort sampled during active COVID-19. Sequencing input: peripheral blood. The chain is built from TRBV6-6 and TRBJ2-4; D remains ambiguous. In DNA form, the CDR3 reads TGTGCCAGCAGCCCAAAAAACATTCAGTACTTC. Its protein product is CASSPKNIQYF.